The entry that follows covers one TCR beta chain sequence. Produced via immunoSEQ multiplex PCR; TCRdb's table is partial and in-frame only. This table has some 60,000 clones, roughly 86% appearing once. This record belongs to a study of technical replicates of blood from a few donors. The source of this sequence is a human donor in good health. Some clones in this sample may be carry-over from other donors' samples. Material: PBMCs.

In DNA, the CDR3 is TGTGCCAGCAGCTACCCTAGCGGGGGGTACAATGAGCAGTTCTTC. Translated: CASSYPSGGYNEQFF. The chain combines TRBV6-6 with TRBJ2-1; 11 positions agree with TRBD2. This CDR3 has 15 residues. From germline, CDR1 is MNHNY and CDR2 SVGAGI (reference sequence). V dropped 6 bases and J dropped 4; count of bases not matched to a gene: 5.